The clone carrying this T cell receptor beta chain was observed many times. Its antigen remains unknown. The germline V gene encodes CDR1 SGHRS and CDR2 YFSETQ. Trimming took 7 bases from V and 0 from J, leaving 17 bases between them. The CDR3 is 16 amino acids. TCRdb re-called the 5' RACE reads through MiXCR, storing one row per CDR3 protein. Found here are approximately 140,000 distinct CDR3 sequences, approximately 3.5% of them singletons; the top ten hold 8.1%. This entry is derived from a study of identical twins. Findings of the study overall: The abundant beta clonotypes from cord blood had fewer insertions, and memory repertoires had none of this.

The V gene is TRBV5-1, the J gene TRBJ2-4, with D unclear. The sequence was collected from a man aged 18-30 years in good health. Sequencing input: memory T cells sorted from blood. The CDR3 spells CASRRDLPIAKNIQYF. CDR3 nucleotide sequence: TGCGCCAGCCGAAGAGACCTGCCCATAGCCAAAAACATTCAGTACTTC.